The present T cell receptor beta chain was sequenced within a study of blood T cell repertoires in COVID-19. Study overall: T cells, B-cell-depleted T cells, or PBMCs supplied cDNA or gDNA.

Germline CDR1 SGHTA, CDR2 FQGNSA. The CDR3 is made up of 14 amino acids. The germline V and J ends were trimmed by 4 bases and 10 bases, with 14 bases remaining between them. Repertoires were generated with immunoSEQ multiplex PCR, while TCRdb's copy carries only in-frame clones and drops some. The repertoire has around 400,000 clones, nearly 90% of them found once; the top ten carry 1.4% to 1.5%. Study members were between about 18 and 89 years old and lived in 20 to 30 US regions. Assignment of participants to cohorts was predicated upon participant-reported clinical history. Each exposed participant met a COVID-19 case in the 2 weeks preceding study entry.

What was sequenced was PBMCs or T cells enriched from blood (not recorded which). The chain uses TRBV7-2 and TRBJ1-6; tentatively, D is TRBD1 (6 bases). The receptor's source is a woman aged 18-29 years who had been exposed to COVID-19. CDR3 nucleotide sequence: TGTGCCAGCAGCTCCCCAGGGGTGGGCTCACCCCTCCACTTT. As protein: CASSSPGVGSPLHF.